The present TCR beta chain was sequenced within a study of T cells after yellow fever vaccination. Whole-study results and caveats: Booster sampling recovered most clones from primary vaccination (96% CD4, roughly 86% CD8). On re-exposure, the response was weaker but peaked faster, at day 5 versus 15. CD4 and CD8 compartments shared a small share of clonotypes.

This clonotype was seen a handful of times. Its antigen is undetermined. Germline assignment: CDR1 SGHVT and CDR2 SQSDAQ. The CDR3 is made up of 17 amino acids. After removal of 4 bases from V and 5 bases from J, the junction contained 8 bases not matched to a gene. 5'RACE template switching added a universal primer site and UMIs to TCR cDNA. In TCRdb, the 5' RACE reads were re-called with MiXCR into one record per CDR3 protein. The data hold 95,000 to 150,000 distinct CDR3 sequences, with around 15% observed a single time. This sample comprised CD8+ T cells sorted from PBMCs, obtained 5 days after the yellow fever booster vaccination. This TCR came from a man younger than 35 who received the YFV17D yellow fever vaccine. The V and J genes are TRBV7-4 and TRBJ2-3; TRBD2 agrees at 14 bases. The CDR3 bases are TGTGCCAGCAGCTCCAGGACTAGCGGGGGGCAGGGAGATACGCAGTATTTT. It is translated as CASSSRTSGGQGDTQYF.